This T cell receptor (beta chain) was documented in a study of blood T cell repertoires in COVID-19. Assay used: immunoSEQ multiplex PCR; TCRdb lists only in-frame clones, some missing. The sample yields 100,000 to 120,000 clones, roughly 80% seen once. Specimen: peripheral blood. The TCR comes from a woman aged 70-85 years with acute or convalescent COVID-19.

The CDR3 nucleotides are TGTGCCAGTAGTGACGGGGGACTCGGTGAGACCCAGTACTTC. Residues: CASSDGGLGETQYF. The chain joins TRBV19 to TRBJ2-5; TRBD2 might be the D (6 bases). CDR1 is LNHDA, CDR2 SQIVND, per germline (reference sequence). Trimming took off 5 bases at V and 5 bases at J, with 15 bases between the two ends. This CDR3 has 14 residues.